These 10 T cell receptor beta chains originate from one sample sequenced in a study of regulatory T cells in long-lasting Graves disease. iRepertoire HTBI primers and Arm-PCR of CDR3 regions built TCR beta libraries. TCRdb re-called the multiplex PCR reads through MiXCR, storing one row per CDR3 protein. The sample yields fewer than 350,000 distinct CDR3 sequences, 18% seen once. Time point noted: newly diagnosed GD, antithyroid drugs for less than 3 months. Extracted RNA from PBMCs served as the source of the TCR library. The starting material was peripheral blood mononuclear cells (PBMCs), obtained at new diagnosis, from a patient treated with antithyroid drugs. Receptors were obtained from a female donor with Graves disease.

This clonotype occurred many times. V is TRBV24-1 and J is TRBJ2-5, with 11 bases fitting TRBD1. This CDR3 is 17 amino acids long. V was clipped by 1 base and J by 1 base; unmatched bases: 4. Per the germline V gene, CDR1 is KGHDR and CDR2 is SFDVKD. CDR3 nucleotides: TGTGCCACCAGTGATTTCCGGGACAGGGGGTTCCAAGAGACCCAGTACTTC. This encodes CATSDFRDRGFQETQYF.

V usage is TRBV20-1 and J usage is TRBJ2-7; D is uncertain. The germline CDR1 and CDR2 sequences are DFQATT and SNEGSKA (reference sequence). Trimming pared 1 base from V and 2 bases from J, leaving 21 bases between. CDR3 length: 17 amino acids. DNA of the CDR3: TGCAGTGCTAGAGCCCCCGGTGGGATAGAGTCCGCCTACGAGCAGTACTTC. It is translated as CSARAPGGIESAYEQYF.

This clonotype was counted ten times or more. The chain links TRBV12-3 or TRBV12-4 to TRBJ2-7; D gene unclear. The CDR3 spans 11 residues. Between the trimmed V and J ends, which lost 3 bases and 4 bases, there was a span of 4 bases. Here the CDR3 DNA reads TGTGCCAGCAGTTTTGAATACGAGCAGTACTTC. This codes for CASSFEYEQYF.

V and J are TRBV5-1 and TRBJ1-4; D not certain. Trimming shortened V by 5 bases and J by 3 bases, and 14 bases separated the two germline ends. CDR3 size: 15 residues. Germline V CDR1 and CDR2: SGHRS, YFSETQ. The CDR3 region has the DNA TGCGCCAGCAGTTTCCTCAACGGGGCTAATGAAAAACTGTTTTTT. Translating gives CASSFLNGANEKLFF. The variable domain in full, with the rest retrieved from reference TRBV5-1 and TRBJ1-4, is KAGVTQTPRYLIKTRGQQVTLSCSPISGHRSVSWYQQTPGQGLQFLFEYFSETQRNKGNFPGRFSGRQFSNSRSEMNVSTLELGDSALYLCASSFLNGANEKLFFGSGTQLSVL.

At least ten counts were recorded for this clonotype. This sequence joins TRBV20-1 and TRBJ2-3, with a possible D match to TRBD2 (5 bases). The CDR3 contains 15 residues. Germline V gene data show CDR1 as DFQATT and CDR2 as SNEGSKA (reference sequence). Trimming pared 0 bases from V and 2 bases from J, leaving 12 bases between. CDR3 in amino acids: CSARDPGLHTDTQYF. The CDR3 region has the DNA TGCAGTGCTAGAGATCCCGGACTCCACACAGATACGCAGTATTTT.

This clonotype was counted ten times or more. The gene calls are TRBV4-1 and TRBJ1-4; the match to TRBD1 covers 7 bases. This CDR3 has 15 amino acids. Germline CDR1 MGHRA, CDR2 YSYEKL. V gave up 4 bases and J gave up 8 bases; unmatched junction bases: 10. The CDR3 DNA is TGCGCCAGCAGCCTTTCCCGGGACAGCGGAGAAAAACTGTTTTTT. Its translation: CASSLSRDSGEKLFF.

This clonotype was found many times. The CDR3: CASSEASSPVQSSYNEQFF. CDR3 sequence (DNA): TGTGCCAGCAGTGAAGCGAGCTCCCCAGTTCAGAGCTCCTACAATGAGCAGTTCTTC. The chain has TRBV6-1 and TRBJ2-1; unclear D gene. The CDR3 has 19 amino acids. CDR1 is MNHNS and CDR2 is SASEGT in the germline V gene. Trimming removed 0 bases at V and 0 bases at J, with 18 bases between.

Many counts were recorded for this clonotype. V usage is TRBV18 and J usage is TRBJ1-4; perhaps TRBD1 as D (5 bases). Germline values: CDR1 KGHSH, CDR2 LQKENI. The V and J ends lost 2 bases and 6 bases respectively, with 7 bases between them. CDR3 length: 13 amino acids. This chain's CDR3 is CASSPKTDEKLFF. Here the CDR3 DNA reads TGTGCCAGCTCACCAAAGACAGATGAAAAACTGTTTTTT. Filled out from reference TRBV18 and TRBJ1-4, the complete variable domain reads NAGVMQNPRHLVRRRGQEARLRCSPMKGHSHVYWYRQLPEEGLKFMVYLQKENIIDESGMPKERFSAEFPKEGPSILRIQQVVRGDSAAYFCASSPKTDEKLFFGSGTQLSVL.

This clonotype was seen repeatedly, ten times or more. The genes are TRBV27 and TRBJ1-6, with 8 bases matching TRBD1. This CDR3 has 15 amino acids. V lost 0 bases and J lost 9; bases outside the gene matches: 4. Looked up from germline, CDR1 is MNHEY and CDR2 is SMNVEV (reference sequence). The CDR3 is CASSLSATGVSPLHF. DNA for the CDR3: TGTGCCAGCAGTTTATCGGCGACAGGGGTTTCACCCCTCCACTTT.

This clonotype was counted many times. The rearrangement joins TRBV7-9 to TRBJ2-7; a possible D gene is TRBD2 (6 bases). The CDR3 spans 13 residues. The germline V gene encodes CDR1 SEHNR and CDR2 FQNEAQ (reference sequence). Trimming left V 8 bases short and J 3 bases short, with 14 bases between. In DNA, the CDR3 is TGTGCCAGCGGGACTCCGCCTATCTACGAGCAGTACTTC. This gives the protein CASGTPPIYEQYF.